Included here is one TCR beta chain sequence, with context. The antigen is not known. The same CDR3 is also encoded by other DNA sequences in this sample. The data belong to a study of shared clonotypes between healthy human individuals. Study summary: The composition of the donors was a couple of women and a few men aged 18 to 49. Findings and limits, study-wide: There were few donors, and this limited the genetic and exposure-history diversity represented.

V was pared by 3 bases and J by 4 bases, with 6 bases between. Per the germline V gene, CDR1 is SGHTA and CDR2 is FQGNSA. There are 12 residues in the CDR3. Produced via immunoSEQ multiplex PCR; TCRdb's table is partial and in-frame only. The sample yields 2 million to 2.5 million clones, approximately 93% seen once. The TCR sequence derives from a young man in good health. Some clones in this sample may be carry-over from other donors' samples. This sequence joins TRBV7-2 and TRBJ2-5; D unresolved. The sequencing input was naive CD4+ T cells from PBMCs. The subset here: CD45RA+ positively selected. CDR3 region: CASSFSRETQYF. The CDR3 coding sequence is TGTGCCAGCAGCTTTAGTCGAGAGACCCAGTACTTC.